This TCR beta chain derives from a study of shared clonotypes between healthy human individuals. Study-level points and caveats: An effect of sequencing depth on clonotype sharing among donors was expected.

A word on this clone: Antigen specificity is unknown.

The method was immunoSEQ multiplex PCR; TCRdb's version includes in-frame clones alone and lacks a portion of them. The sample records roughly 640,000 clones, around 97% being singletons. The CDR3 spans 16 residues. V trimming: 2 bases; J trimming: 8 bases; junction bases outside the gene matches: 8. Germline CDR1 MNHNY, CDR2 SVGAGI (reference sequence). This sequence was found in a woman younger than 45 in good health. Material for sequencing was naive CD4+ T cells sorted from blood. Noted subset: CD45RA+ positively selected. V usage is TRBV6-6 and J usage is TRBJ1-4; 10 bases are shared with TRBD1. The CDR3 reads CASSYHGTGVEEKLFF. The CDR3 DNA reads as TGTGCCAGCAGTTACCATGGGACAGGGGTGGAAGAAAAACTGTTTTTT.